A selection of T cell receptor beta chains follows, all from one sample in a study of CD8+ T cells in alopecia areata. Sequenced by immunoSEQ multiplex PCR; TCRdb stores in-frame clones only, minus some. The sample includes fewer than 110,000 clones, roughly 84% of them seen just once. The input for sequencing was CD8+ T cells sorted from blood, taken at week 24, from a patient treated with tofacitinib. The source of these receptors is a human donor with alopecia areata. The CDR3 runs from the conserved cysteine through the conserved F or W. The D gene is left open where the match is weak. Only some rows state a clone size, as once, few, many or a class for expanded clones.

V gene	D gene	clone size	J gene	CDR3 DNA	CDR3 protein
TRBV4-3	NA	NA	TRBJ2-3	TGCGCCAGCAGCCAAGTCTACGGAGATACGCAGTATTTT	CASSQVYGDTQYF
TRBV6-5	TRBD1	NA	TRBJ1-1	TGTGCCAGTTGGTCAGGGGGGAACACTGAAGCTTTCTTT	CASWSGGNTEAFF
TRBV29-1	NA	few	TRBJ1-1	TGCAGCGCCAAACAGGGCACTGAAGCTTTCTTT	CSAKQGTEAFF
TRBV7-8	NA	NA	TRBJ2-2	TGTGCCAGCAGCCCTAAGTTGGCCGGGGAGCTGTTTTTT	CASSPKLAGELFF
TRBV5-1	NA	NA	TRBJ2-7	TGCGCCAGCAGCTTGGGTATGGAGCAGTACTTC	CASSLGMEQYF
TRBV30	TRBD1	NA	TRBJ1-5	TGTGCCTGGAGCCACAGGGGATACGGTCAGCCCCAGCATTTT	CAWSHRGYGQPQHF
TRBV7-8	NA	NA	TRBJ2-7	TGTGCCAGCAGCTTGGCCGCGGGGTCCATCATTTACGAGCAGTACTTC	CASSLAAGSIIYEQYF
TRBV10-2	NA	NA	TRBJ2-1	TGCGCCAGCAGTGAGTTAACGGGGCAATACAATGAGCAGTTCTTC	CASSELTGQYNEQFF
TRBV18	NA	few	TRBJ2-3	TGTGCCAGCTCACCAGAGGGGGGCAGGTTAACAGATACGCAGTATTTT	CASSPEGGRLTDTQYF
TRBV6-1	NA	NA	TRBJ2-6	TGTGCCAGCACGGGCAACGTCCTGACTTTC	CASTGNVLTF
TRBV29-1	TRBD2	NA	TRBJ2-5	TGCAGCGTTGAGTCGGGAGCGGGGGCCAGGGAGACCCAGTACTTC	CSVESGAGARETQYF
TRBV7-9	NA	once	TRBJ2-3	TGTGCCAGCAGCCCCCGCCATGAGGGAAGTACAGATACGCAGTATTTT	CASSPRHEGSTDTQYF
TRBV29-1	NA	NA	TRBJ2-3	TGCAGCGTTGAGGGGGACAGCACAGATACGCAGTATTTT	CSVEGDSTDTQYF
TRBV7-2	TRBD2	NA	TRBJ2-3	TGTGCCAGCAGCGCGCGGGGGAAGGGGCTTTCTAGCACAGATACGCAGTATTTT	CASSARGKGLSSTDTQYF
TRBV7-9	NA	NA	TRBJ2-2	TGTGCCAGCAGTTCATGGGGACACACCCGGACCGGGGAGCTGTTTTTT	CASSSWGHTRTGELFF
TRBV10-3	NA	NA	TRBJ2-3	TGTGCCATCAGTGATTGGGATCCAGATACGCAGTATTTT	CAISDWDPDTQYF
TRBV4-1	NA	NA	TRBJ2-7	TGCGCCAGCAGCCAAATCCGGGACACTTCCTACGAGCAGTACTTC	CASSQIRDTSYEQYF
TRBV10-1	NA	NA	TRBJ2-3	TGCGCCAGCAGTGCTGAGGGACTCGACATCACAGATACGCAGTATTTT	CASSAEGLDITDTQYF
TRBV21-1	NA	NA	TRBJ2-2	TGTGCCAGCAGCTTGATTACAGGCCGCCCGAACACCGGGGAGCTGTTTTTT	CASSLITGRPNTGELFF
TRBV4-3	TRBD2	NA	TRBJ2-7	TGCGCCAGCAGCCAAGAAGGCGGGAGCTCCTACGAGCAGTACTTC	CASSQEGGSSYEQYF
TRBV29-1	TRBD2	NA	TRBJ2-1	TGCAGCGTAGCGGGGGGCGATTACAATGAGCAGTTCTTC	CSVAGGDYNEQFF
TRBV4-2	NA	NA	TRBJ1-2	TGTGCCAGCAGCCAAGAGTTTTCTGGAAACTATGGCTACACCTTC	CASSQEFSGNYGYTF
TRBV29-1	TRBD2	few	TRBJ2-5	TGCAGCGTTGTGGGACTAGCGGGGGGGGCGGAGGAGACCCAGTACTTC	CSVVGLAGGAEETQYF
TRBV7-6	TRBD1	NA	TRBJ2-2	TGTGCCAGCAGCTCCCCGGACAGGGGGCCGGACGGGGAGCTGTTTTTT	CASSSPDRGPDGELFF
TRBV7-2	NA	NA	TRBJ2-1	TGTGCCAGCAGCTGGTCACAGACGTACAATGAGCAGTTCTTC	CASSWSQTYNEQFF
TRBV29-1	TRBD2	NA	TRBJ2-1	TGCAGCGTTGAAGGGTTAGCGGGGGAGAATGAGCAGTTCTTC	CSVEGLAGENEQFF
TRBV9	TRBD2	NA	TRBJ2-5	TGTGCCAGCAGCGCTAGCGGAGGTAAAGAGACCCAGTACTTC	CASSASGGKETQYF
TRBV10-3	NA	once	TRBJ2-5	TGTGCCATCAGCGGAGGCGGGGCAGGGGATCAAGCAGAGACCCAGTACTTC	CAISGGGAGDQAETQYF
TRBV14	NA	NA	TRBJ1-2	TGTGCCAGCAGCCAAGTCCCCGGGGGGCGCAGTGGCTACACCTTC	CASSQVPGGRSGYTF